These T cell receptor beta chains were read from a single sample in a study of CD8+ T cells in alopecia areata. Data came from immunoSEQ multiplex PCR; TCRdb stores just in-frame clones and leaves some out. Of some 110,000 clones in the sample, roughly 58% were seen once. Specimen: CD8+ T cells sorted from blood, collected at week 4, from a patient treated with tofacitinib. The receptors here all came from a human donor with alopecia areata. The CDR3 runs from the conserved cysteine through the conserved F or W.

TRBV9	TRBJ1-1	CASSVDPLQRDSLDAFF
TRBV5-6	TRBJ2-5	CASSWGETQYF
TRBV27	TRBJ2-1	CASRQRNEQFF
TRBV30	TRBJ2-7	CAWAQGIWDEQYF
TRBV30	TRBJ2-7	CAWKPDSIYEQYF
TRBV30	TRBJ1-4	CAWSVLGEKLFF
TRBV15	TRBJ2-7	CATSRASLDEQYF
TRBV30	TRBJ1-2	CAWSVGTGYGYTF
TRBV27	TRBJ1-6	CASSFVWGQSNSPLHF
TRBV30	TRBJ2-1	CAWSVGAYNEQFF
TRBV30	TRBJ2-7	CAWSEVEQYF
TRBV14	TRBJ2-7	CASSHYLGTGQYF
TRBV19	TRBJ2-2	CASRDPANTGELFF
TRBV28	TRBJ1-6	CASSPYNSPLHF
TRBV6-4	TRBJ2-1	CASSEVAGGQGEQFF
TRBV30	TRBJ1-2	CAWEAGYDYGYTF
TRBV27	TRBJ1-1	CASSFRAALDTEAFF
TRBV29-1	TRBJ1-2	CSVETEDYGYTF